The clone carrying this T cell receptor beta chain was detected only a few times. Its antigen remains unidentified. Germline values: CDR1 GTSNPN, CDR2 SVGIG (reference sequence). The CDR3 loop spans 15 amino acids. The V gene end was trimmed by 5 bases and the J gene end by 1 base; junction bases not matched to a gene: 10. The sample originates from a study of cytomegalovirus exposure and HLA in healthy donors. Study context: Earlier results showed approximately 110 million unique TCR beta sequences derived from approximately 170 million T cells. Study conclusions and caveats: Most TCR beta V segments were productive about 87% or about 30% of the time in an earlier analysis.

This PCR relied on a set of 60 Vbeta primers and 13 Jbeta primers. Assay: immunoSEQ multiplex PCR; the TCRdb copy retains only in-frame clones and omits some. The table has roughly 130,000 clones, about three fifths seen once. The chain joins TRBV30 to TRBJ1-2; TRBD1 aligns across 7 bases. The receptor's source is a male donor in good health and CMV-seronegative. What was sequenced was PBMCs. CDR3 sequence reads: CAWQPGTANNYGYTF. DNA for the CDR3: TGTGCCTGGCAACCCGGGACAGCTAATAACTATGGCTACACCTTC.